The 11 T cell receptor beta chains given below trace back to one sample, sequenced in a study of human T cells and chemical hapten exposure. The sample's time point: patch test 1, 2 weeks after DPC sensitization. As for treatment: therapeutic diphenylcyclopropenone sensitization with weekly scalp DPC. TCRdb fed the RACE reads into MiXCR, producing one record per CDR3 protein. The sample lists under 450,000 distinct CDR3 sequences, more than 4.5% seen once, with about 2.2% in the top ten. The sample in question was whole blood, obtained in connection with sensitization to the hapten diphenylcyclopropenone (DPC). The receptors were gathered from a woman aged 45-59 years with alopecia areata. Some clones in this sample may be carry-over from other donors' samples.

This clonotype was counted many times. The chain links TRBV7-2 to TRBJ2-6; D is unresolved. CDR1 is SGHTA and CDR2 is FQGNSA in the germline V gene. This CDR3 is built from 12 residues. V shed 9 bases and J shed 2 bases, with 5 bases lying between them. The CDR3 coding sequence is TGTGCCAGTTTAACTGGGGCCAACGTCCTGACTTTC. It specifies CASLTGANVLTF. Based on the CDR3 plus reference TRBV7-2 and TRBJ2-6, the full variable domain is GAGVSQSPSNKVTEKGKDVELRCDPISGHTALYWYRQSLGQGLEFLIYFQGNSAPDKSGLPSDRFSAERTGGSVSTLTIQRTQQEDSAVYLCASLTGANVLTFGAGSRLTVL.

This clonotype came up a few times. The chain carries TRBV10-2 and TRBJ2-7; 10 nucleotides match TRBD1. Germline assignment: CDR1 WSHSY and CDR2 SAAADI. This CDR3 spans 15 amino acids. Unmatched junction bases numbered 3, after V lost 3 bases and J lost 1 base. Here the CDR3 reads CASSESDRGSYEQYF. The CDR3 nucleotides are TGCGCCAGCAGTGAATCGGACAGGGGGTCCTACGAGCAGTACTTC.

This clonotype was observed a handful of times. V and J are TRBV5-5 and TRBJ1-1, with a weak D call TRBD1 (5 bases). Germline assignment: CDR1 SGHKS and CDR2 YYEKEE (reference sequence). The V end was cut by 5 bases, the J end by 2 bases, with 22 bases between. This CDR3 has 17 residues. The CDR3 nucleotides read TGTGCCAGCAGAAACCCCCCGGGGCCCGGCAATAACACTGAAGCTTTCTTT. Its translation is CASRNPPGPGNNTEAFF.

There are many counts of this clonotype. The chain joins TRBV28 to TRBJ1-1; TRBD1 agrees at 9 bases. The J segment lost 3 bases and the V segment lost 6 bases, leaving 5 bases of the junction unmatched. Germline CDR1 and CDR2: MDHEN and SYDVKM. There are 14 residues in the CDR3. CDR3 sequence: CASRSGTGYTEAFF. The CDR3 region has the DNA TGTGCCAGCAGGTCCGGGACAGGGTACACTGAAGCTTTCTTT.

The CDR3: CAISSTGRREQFF. The CDR3 DNA sequence: TGTGCCATCAGTTCAACAGGCAGAAGGGAGCAGTTCTTC. This chain connects TRBV10-3 to TRBJ2-1, with D maybe TRBD1 (5 bases). The CDR3 has 13 amino acids. Trimming cost V 5 bases and J 10 bases, with 15 bases left between them. Looked up from germline, CDR1 is ENHRY and CDR2 is SYGVKD.

The V gene is TRBV12-3 or TRBV12-4, the J gene TRBJ1-1, with TRBD1 identical over 10 bases. V was pared by 6 bases and J by 1 base, with 5 bases of the junction left unmatched. The CDR3 is made up of 15 amino acids. Here the CDR3 reads CASSRQGAKNTEAFF. CDR3 sequence (DNA): TGTGCCAGCAGCAGACAGGGGGCCAAGAACACTGAAGCTTTCTTT.

The chain couples TRBV6-1 to TRBJ2-6, with 8 bases aligning to TRBD1. Germline CDR1 MNHNS, CDR2 SASEGT. The V segment lost 6 bases and the J segment 0 bases; nucleotides outside the gene matches: 10. CDR3 length: 18 amino acids. The chain's CDR3 is CASSPATGDTSGANVLTF. The CDR3 DNA follows: TGTGCCAGCAGCCCCGCGACAGGGGATACCTCTGGGGCCAACGTCCTGACTTTC.

This clonotype was recorded many times. J is TRBJ2-1 and V is TRBV5-1; 7 bases agree with TRBD1. The V and J ends lost 2 bases and 8 bases, in that order; junction bases with no gene match: 4. The CDR3 is 13 residues long. The V gene's germline CDR1 is SGHRS and CDR2 YFSETQ. The CDR3 coding sequence is TGCGCCAGCAGCTTAACAGGGGTCCATGAGCAGTTCTTC. Encoded protein: CASSLTGVHEQFF.

This clonotype was detected only a few times. The CDR3 spells CASSQTPAGVGETQYF. CDR3 in DNA: TGTGCCAGCAGCCAAACCCCAGCGGGAGTTGGGGAGACCCAGTACTTC. The chain combines TRBV3-1 with TRBJ2-5, with 8 bases identical to TRBD2. V trimming: 2 bases; J trimming: 5 bases; junction bases outside the gene matches: 10. This CDR3 comprises 16 residues. Germline lookup yields CDR1 LGHDT and CDR2 YNNKEL (reference sequence).

V is TRBV6-2 or TRBV6-3 and J is TRBJ1-5; 8 bases fit TRBD1. Germline V gives CDR1 MNHEY, CDR2 SVGEGT. This CDR3 comprises 17 residues. The V and J ends lost 6 bases and 5 bases, in that order; junction bases with no gene match: 15. The CDR3 spells CASRGTNRGTQDQPQHF. In nucleotides, the CDR3 is TGTGCCAGCAGAGGAACAAACAGGGGGACCCAGGATCAGCCCCAGCATTTT.

The rearrangement links TRBV29-1 to TRBJ2-3; D gene unclear. The V and J ends lost 4 bases and 4 bases respectively, with 9 bases between them. The germline V gene has CDR1 SQVTM and CDR2 ANQGSEA. This CDR3 comprises 12 residues. CDR3 in DNA: TGCAGCGTTGTTGGGCCGGCAGATACGCAGTATTTT. This codes for CSVVGPADTQYF.